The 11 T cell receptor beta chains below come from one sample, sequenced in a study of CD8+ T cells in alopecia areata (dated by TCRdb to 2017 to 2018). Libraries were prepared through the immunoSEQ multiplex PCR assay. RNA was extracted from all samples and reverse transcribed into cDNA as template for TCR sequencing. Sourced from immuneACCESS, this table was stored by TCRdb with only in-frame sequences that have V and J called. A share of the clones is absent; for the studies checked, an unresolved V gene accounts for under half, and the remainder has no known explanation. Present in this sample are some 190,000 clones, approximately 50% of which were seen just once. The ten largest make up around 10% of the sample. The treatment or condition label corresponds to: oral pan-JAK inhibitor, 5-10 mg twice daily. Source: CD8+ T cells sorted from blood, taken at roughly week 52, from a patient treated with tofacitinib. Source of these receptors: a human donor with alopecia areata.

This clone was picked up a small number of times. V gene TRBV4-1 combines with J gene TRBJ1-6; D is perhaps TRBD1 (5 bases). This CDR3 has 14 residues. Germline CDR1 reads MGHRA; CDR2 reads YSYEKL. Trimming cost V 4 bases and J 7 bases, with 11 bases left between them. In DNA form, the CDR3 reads TGCGCCAGCAGCCTACGGGGGTGGAATTCACCCCTCCACTTT. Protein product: CASSLRGWNSPLHF.

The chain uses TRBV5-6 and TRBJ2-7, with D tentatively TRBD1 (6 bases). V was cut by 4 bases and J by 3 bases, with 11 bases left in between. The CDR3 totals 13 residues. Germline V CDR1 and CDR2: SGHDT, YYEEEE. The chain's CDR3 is CASSPWTVYEQYF. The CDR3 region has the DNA TGTGCCAGCAGCCCCTGGACAGTCTACGAGCAGTACTTC. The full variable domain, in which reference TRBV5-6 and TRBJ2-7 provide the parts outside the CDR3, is DAGVTQSPTHLIKTRGQQVTLRCSPKSGHDTVSWYQQALGQGPQFIFQYYEEEERQRGNFPDRFSGHQFPNYSSELNVNALLLGDSALYLCASSPWTVYEQYFGPGTRLTVT.

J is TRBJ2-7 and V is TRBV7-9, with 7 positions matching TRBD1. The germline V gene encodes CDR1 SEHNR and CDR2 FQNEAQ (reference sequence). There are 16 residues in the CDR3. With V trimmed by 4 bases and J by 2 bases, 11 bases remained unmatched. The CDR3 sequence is CASSSTRGLFPYEQYF. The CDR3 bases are TGTGCCAGCAGCTCGACGAGGGGGCTCTTCCCCTACGAGCAGTACTTC.

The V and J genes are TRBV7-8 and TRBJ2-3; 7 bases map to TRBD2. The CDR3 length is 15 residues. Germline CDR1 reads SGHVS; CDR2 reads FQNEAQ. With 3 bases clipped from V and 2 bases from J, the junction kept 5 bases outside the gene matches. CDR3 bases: TGTGCCAGCAGCTTCTTGCGGGGGACCACAGATACGCAGTATTTT. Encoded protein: CASSFLRGTTDTQYF.

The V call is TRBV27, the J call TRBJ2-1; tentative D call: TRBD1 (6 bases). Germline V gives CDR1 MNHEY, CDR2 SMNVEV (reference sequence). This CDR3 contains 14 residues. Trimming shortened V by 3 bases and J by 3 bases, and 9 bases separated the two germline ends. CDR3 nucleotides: TGTGCCAGCAGTTTCCAGGGGTACTACAATGAGCAGTTCTTC. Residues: CASSFQGYYNEQFF.

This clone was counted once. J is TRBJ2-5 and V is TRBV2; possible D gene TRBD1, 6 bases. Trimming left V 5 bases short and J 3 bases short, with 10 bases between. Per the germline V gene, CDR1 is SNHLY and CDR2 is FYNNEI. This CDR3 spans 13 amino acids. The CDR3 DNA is TGTGCCAGCAGTTCGTCAGGGGAAGAGACCCAGTACTTC. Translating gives CASSSSGEETQYF.

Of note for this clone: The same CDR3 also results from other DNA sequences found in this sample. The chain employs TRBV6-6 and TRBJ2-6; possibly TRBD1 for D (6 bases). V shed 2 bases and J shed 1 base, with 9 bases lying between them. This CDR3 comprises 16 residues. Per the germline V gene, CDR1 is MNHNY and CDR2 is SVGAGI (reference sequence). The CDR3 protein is CASSYGQGSGANVLTF. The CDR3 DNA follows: TGTGCCAGCAGTTACGGCCAGGGGTCTGGGGCCAACGTCCTGACTTTC.

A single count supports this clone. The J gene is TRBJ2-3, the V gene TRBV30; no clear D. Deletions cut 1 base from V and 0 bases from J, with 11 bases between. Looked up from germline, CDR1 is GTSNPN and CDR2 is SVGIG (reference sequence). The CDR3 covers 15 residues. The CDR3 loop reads CAWSGYILSTDTQYF. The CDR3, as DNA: TGTGCCTGGAGTGGATATATTCTAAGCACAGATACGCAGTATTTT.

CDR3 coding DNA: TGTGCCAGCAGCTTCACTCGGGAGAACACTGAAGCTTTCTTT. Translated: CASSFTRENTEAFF. The chain uses TRBV13 and TRBJ1-1; no clear D. The germline gives CDR1 PRHDT, CDR2 FYEKMQ (reference sequence). This CDR3 has 14 amino acids. V was cut by 3 bases and J by 1 base, with 9 bases left in between.

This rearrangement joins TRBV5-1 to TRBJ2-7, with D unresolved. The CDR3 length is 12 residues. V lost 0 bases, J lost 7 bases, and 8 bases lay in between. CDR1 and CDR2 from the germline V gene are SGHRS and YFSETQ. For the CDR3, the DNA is TGCGCCAGCAGCTTGGGCGACCGGGAGCAGTACTTC. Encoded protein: CASSLGDREQYF.

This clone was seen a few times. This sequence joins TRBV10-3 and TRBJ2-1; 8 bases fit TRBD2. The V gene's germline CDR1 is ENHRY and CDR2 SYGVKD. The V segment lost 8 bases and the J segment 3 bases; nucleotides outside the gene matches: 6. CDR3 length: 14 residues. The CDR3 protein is CAIEAGDNYNEQFF. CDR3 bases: TGTGCCATCGAAGCGGGGGACAACTACAATGAGCAGTTCTTC.